The entry below describes one T cell receptor (beta chain). V lost 3 bases to trimming and J lost 0 bases, with 15 bases between them. The CDR3 has 16 residues. CDR1 DFQATT and CDR2 SNEGSKA come from the germline V gene (reference sequence). The data were taken from a study of blood T cell repertoires in COVID-19. Overall study context: Whether acute or convalescent, the COVID-19 samples came from the United States, Italy and Spain. From T cells, B-cell-depleted T cells, or PBMCs came the material, which was cDNA or gDNA.

As originally analysed: Amplifying reference gene primers gave estimates of nucleated cell counts. Measured with immunoSEQ multiplex PCR; TCRdb has only the in-frame clones, and not every one. From that table come the V and J calls and clone size; the DNA was used to work out D and trimming. The sample includes about 360,000 clones, around 87% of them seen just once. Sequencing used peripheral blood. The sequence came from a human donor in a cohort sampled during active COVID-19. This chain connects TRBV20-1 to TRBJ1-3, with D tentatively TRBD1 (5 bases). CDR3 sequence reads: CSASLEGASSGNTIYF. CDR3 nucleotides: TGCAGTGCTAGTTTGGAAGGGGCGAGCTCTGGAAACACCATATATTTT.